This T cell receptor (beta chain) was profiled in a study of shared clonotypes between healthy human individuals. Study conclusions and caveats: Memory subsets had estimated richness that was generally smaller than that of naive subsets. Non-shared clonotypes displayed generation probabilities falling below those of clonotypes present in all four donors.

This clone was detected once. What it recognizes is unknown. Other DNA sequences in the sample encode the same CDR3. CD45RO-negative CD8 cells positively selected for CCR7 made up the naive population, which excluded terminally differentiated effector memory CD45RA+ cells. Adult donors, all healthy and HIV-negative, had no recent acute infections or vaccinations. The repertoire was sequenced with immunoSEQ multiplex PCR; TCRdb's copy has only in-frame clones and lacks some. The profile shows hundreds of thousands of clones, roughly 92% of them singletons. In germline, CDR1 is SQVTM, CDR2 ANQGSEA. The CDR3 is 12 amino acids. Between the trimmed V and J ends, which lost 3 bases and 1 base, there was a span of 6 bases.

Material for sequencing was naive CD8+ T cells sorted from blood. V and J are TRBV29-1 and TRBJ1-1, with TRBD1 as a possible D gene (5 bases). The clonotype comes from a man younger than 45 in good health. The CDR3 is CSVDRGNTEAFF. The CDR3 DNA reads TGCAGCGTTGATAGGGGGAACACTGAAGCTTTCTTT.